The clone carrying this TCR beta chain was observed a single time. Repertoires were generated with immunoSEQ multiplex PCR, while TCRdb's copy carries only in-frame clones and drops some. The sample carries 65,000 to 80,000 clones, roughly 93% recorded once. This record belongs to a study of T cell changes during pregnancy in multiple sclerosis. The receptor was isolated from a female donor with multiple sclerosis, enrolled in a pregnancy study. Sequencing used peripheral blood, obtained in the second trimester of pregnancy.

The CDR3 coding sequence is TGCGCCAGCAGTTCGGGGGGGACGGACACCGGGGAGCTGTTTTTT. Its protein product is CASSSGGTDTGELFF. The V gene is TRBV5-1, the J gene TRBJ2-2, with TRBD2 matching 8 bases. This CDR3 has 15 amino acids. V was pared by 5 bases and J by 3 bases, with 6 bases of the junction left unmatched. Germline V gene lookup returns CDR1 SGHRS and CDR2 YFSETQ.